These 5 T cell receptor beta chains were all obtained from the same sample, sequenced in a study of blood T cell repertoires in COVID-19. Assay: immunoSEQ multiplex PCR; the TCRdb copy retains only in-frame clones and omits some. The repertoire holds 250,000 or so clones, with about 82% as singletons. The sample comprised peripheral blood. Every receptor here comes from a woman aged 60-70 years with active or convalescent COVID-19.

With respect to this clone: Other DNA sequences within the sample encode an identical CDR3. The CDR3 region is CAWSVLETQYF. The CDR3 DNA follows: TGTGCCTGGAGTGTACTCGAGACCCAGTACTTC. This sequence joins TRBV30 and TRBJ2-5; D is uncertain. The CDR3 spans 11 residues. The V end lost 0 bases, the J end lost 5 bases, and 4 bases lay between the germline ends. The germline gives CDR1 GTSNPN, CDR2 SVGIG (reference sequence). The full variable domain, in which reference TRBV30 and TRBJ2-5 provide the parts outside the CDR3, is SQTIHQWPATLVQPVGSPLSLECTVEGTSNPNLYWYRQAAGRGLQLLFYSVGIGQISSEVPQNLSASRPQDRQFILSSKKLLLSDSGFYLCAWSVLETQYFGPGTRLLVL.

V usage is TRBV6-6 and J usage is TRBJ2-5, with a tentative D call TRBD2 (5 bases). CDR1 is MNHNY and CDR2 is SVGAGI in the germline V gene (reference sequence). Trimming removed 8 bases at V and 4 bases at J, with 14 bases between. The CDR3 has 13 amino acids. CDR3 DNA: TGTGCCAGCCTTTTCGGGGTGGGAGAGACCCAGTACTTC. Residues: CASLFGVGETQYF.

The V call is TRBV5-1, the J call TRBJ1-6; TRBD1 is a possible D gene (6 bases). Trimming cost V 4 bases and J 6 bases, with 11 bases left between them. Germline assignment: CDR1 SGHRS and CDR2 YFSETQ. The CDR3 is made up of 14 amino acids. The CDR3 spells CASSRGQSNSPLHF. In nucleotides, the CDR3 is TGCGCCAGCAGCCGAGGACAGAGTAATTCACCCCTCCACTTT.

This clone has only one observation. This sequence joins TRBV5-1 and TRBJ1-3, with no clear D. In germline, CDR1 is SGHRS, CDR2 YFSETQ. V lost 6 bases and J 0 bases, leaving 16 bases between the germline ends. There are 16 residues in the CDR3. This CDR3 is CASTLGPGFSGNTIYF. The CDR3 DNA follows: TGCGCCAGCACCCTTGGCCCGGGATTCTCTGGAAACACCATATATTTT.

The J gene is TRBJ1-1, the V gene TRBV19, with 7 bases lining up with TRBD1. J was trimmed by 5 bases and V by 7 bases; bases with no gene match: 16. The V gene's germline CDR1 is LNHDA and CDR2 SQIVND (reference sequence). The CDR3 length is 16 residues. The DNA for the CDR3 is TGTGCCAGTACCCAAGGACAGGAGCGAGTGGGGACTGAAGCTTTCTTT. Residues: CASTQGQERVGTEAFF.